Below are 8 T cell receptor beta chains sequenced from a single sample in a study of cytomegalovirus exposure and HLA in healthy donors. The primer mix had 60 Vbeta and 13 Jbeta primers. The data were produced by immunoSEQ multiplex PCR, yet TCRdb's version contains in-frame clones alone and is incomplete. This sample carries roughly 150,000 clones, roughly 80% of them seen once, and the ten largest clones take around 1.5%. Sample: PBMCs. These receptor sequences come from a girl aged 5-17 years in good health and CMV-seropositive.

The chain has TRBV9 and TRBJ1-2; the D is unclear. CDR1 and CDR2 (germline): SGDLS, YYNGEE. Trimming removed 6 bases at V and 2 bases at J, with 14 bases between. The CDR3 consists of 14 residues. CDR3 region: CASTSSGMNYGYTF. In DNA, the CDR3 is TGTGCCAGCACTTCCTCGGGTATGAACTATGGCTACACCTTC.

The genes are TRBV5-1 and TRBJ2-3; D gene unclear. The CDR3 runs 16 residues. CDR1 SGHRS and CDR2 YFSETQ come from the germline V gene. The V gene lost 0 bases and the J gene lost 6 bases, with 17 bases spanning the gap. Written as DNA, the CDR3 is TGCGCCAGCAGCTTGGGTGCGGAATCTGCGTGGGATACGCAGTATTTT. This encodes CASSLGAESAWDTQYF. The full variable domain, in which reference TRBV5-1 and TRBJ2-3 provide the parts outside the CDR3, is KAGVTQTPRYLIKTRGQQVTLSCSPISGHRSVSWYQQTPGQGLQFLFEYFSETQRNKGNFPGRFSGRQFSNSRSEMNVSTLELGDSALYLCASSLGAESAWDTQYFGPGTRLTVL.

This chain uses TRBV9 with TRBJ2-1; D possibly corresponds to TRBD1 (6 bases). CDR3 size: 14 residues. Germline-derived CDR1 and CDR2 are SGDLS and YYNGEE. The germline V and J ends were trimmed by 0 bases and 8 bases, with 12 bases remaining between them. This chain's CDR3 is CASSVDGGAYEQFF. The CDR3 nucleotides read TGTGCCAGCAGCGTAGATGGGGGCGCCTATGAGCAGTTCTTC.

This chain connects TRBV28 to TRBJ1-5, with 7 bases aligning to TRBD1. The trim removed 3 bases at V and 11 bases at J, leaving 19 bases unmatched. Germline CDR1 and CDR2: MDHEN and SYDVKM. The CDR3 sequence is 17 residues long. The CDR3 region is CASSFLTTGSRPIAQHF. CDR3 nucleotides: TGTGCCAGCAGTTTCCTGACGACAGGGTCCCGACCTATAGCCCAGCATTTT.

This clone has a handful of counts. The chain uses TRBV14 and TRBJ1-2, with a weak D call TRBD1 (6 bases). There are 17 residues in the CDR3. V was cut by 1 base and J by 7 bases, with 22 bases left in between. The germline V gene has CDR1 SGHDN and CDR2 FVKESK. This CDR3 is CASSQVGGRVQGLGYTF. The CDR3 coding sequence is TGTGCCAGCAGCCAAGTGGGCGGCAGGGTACAGGGCCTTGGCTACACCTTC.

The chain recombines TRBV4-2 with TRBJ1-2, with D perhaps matching TRBD1 (5 bases). This CDR3 has 13 amino acids. Germline V CDR1 and CDR2: LGHNA, YNFKEQ. Trimming removed 6 bases from V and 7 bases from J, with 15 bases in between. In DNA form, the CDR3 reads TGTGCCAGCAGTCCTAGGGGACTCGTTGGCTACACCTTC. It encodes CASSPRGLVGYTF.

The rearrangement uses TRBV5-1 and TRBJ1-2; no reliable D call. Germline V gives CDR1 SGHRS, CDR2 YFSETQ. The CDR3 extends over 15 amino acids. V was cut by 0 bases and J by 3 bases, with 12 bases left in between. CDR3: CASSLVGGLDYGYTF. The DNA of the CDR3 is TGCGCCAGCAGCTTGGTCGGCGGCCTAGACTATGGCTACACCTTC.

The chain employs TRBV18 and TRBJ2-3; D is uncertain. Deletions cut 3 bases from V and 0 bases from J, with 10 bases between. The CDR3 totals 15 residues. Germline values: CDR1 KGHSH, CDR2 LQKENI. In DNA form, the CDR3 reads TGTGCCAGCTCACCTCAAGAGCCTAGCACAGATACGCAGTATTTT. Translating it yields CASSPQEPSTDTQYF.